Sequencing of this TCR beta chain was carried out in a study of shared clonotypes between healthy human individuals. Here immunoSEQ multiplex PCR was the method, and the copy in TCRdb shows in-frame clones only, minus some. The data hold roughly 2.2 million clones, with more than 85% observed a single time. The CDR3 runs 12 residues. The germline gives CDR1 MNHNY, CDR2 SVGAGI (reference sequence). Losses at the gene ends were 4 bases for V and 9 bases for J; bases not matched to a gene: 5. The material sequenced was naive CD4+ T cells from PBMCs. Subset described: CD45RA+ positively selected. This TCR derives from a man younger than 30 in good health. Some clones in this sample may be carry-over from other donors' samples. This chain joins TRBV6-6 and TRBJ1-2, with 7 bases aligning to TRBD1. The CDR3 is CASSFTGDSYTF. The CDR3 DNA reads TGTGCCAGCAGTTTTACAGGGGATAGCTACACCTTC.